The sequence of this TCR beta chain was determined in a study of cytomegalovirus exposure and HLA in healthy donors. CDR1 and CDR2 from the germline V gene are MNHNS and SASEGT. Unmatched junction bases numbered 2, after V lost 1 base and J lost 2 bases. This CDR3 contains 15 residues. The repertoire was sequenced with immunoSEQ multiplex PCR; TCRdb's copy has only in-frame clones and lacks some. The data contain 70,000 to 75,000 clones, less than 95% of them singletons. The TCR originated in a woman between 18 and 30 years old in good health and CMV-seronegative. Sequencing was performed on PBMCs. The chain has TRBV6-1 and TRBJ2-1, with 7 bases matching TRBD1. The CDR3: CASSEVGTAYNEQFF. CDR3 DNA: TGTGCCAGCAGTGAAGTGGGGACAGCCTACAATGAGCAGTTCTTC.